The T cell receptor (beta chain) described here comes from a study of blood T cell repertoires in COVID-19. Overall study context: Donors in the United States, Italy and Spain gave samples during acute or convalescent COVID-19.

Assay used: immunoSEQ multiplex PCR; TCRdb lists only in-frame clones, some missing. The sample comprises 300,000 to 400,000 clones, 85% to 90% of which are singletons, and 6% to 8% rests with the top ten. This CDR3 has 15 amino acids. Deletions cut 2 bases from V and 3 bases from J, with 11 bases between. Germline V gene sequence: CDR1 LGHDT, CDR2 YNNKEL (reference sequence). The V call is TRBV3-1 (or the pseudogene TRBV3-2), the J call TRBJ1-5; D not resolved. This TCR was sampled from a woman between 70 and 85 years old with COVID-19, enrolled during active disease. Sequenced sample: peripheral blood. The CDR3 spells CASSQKEGDNQPQHF. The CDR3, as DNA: TGTGCCAGCAGCCAAAAGGAAGGAGACAATCAGCCCCAGCATTTT.